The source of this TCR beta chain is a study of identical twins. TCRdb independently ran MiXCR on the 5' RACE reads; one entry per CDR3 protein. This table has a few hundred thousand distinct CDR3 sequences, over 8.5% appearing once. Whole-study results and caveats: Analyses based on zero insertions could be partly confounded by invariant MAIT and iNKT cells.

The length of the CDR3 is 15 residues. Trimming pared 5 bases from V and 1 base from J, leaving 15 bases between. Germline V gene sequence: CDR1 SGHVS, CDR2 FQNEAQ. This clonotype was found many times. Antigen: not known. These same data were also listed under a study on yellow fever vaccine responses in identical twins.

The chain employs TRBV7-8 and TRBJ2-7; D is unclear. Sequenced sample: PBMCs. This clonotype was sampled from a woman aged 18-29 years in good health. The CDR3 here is CASSPPGPRSYEQYF. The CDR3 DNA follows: TGTGCCAGCAGCCCCCCCGGGCCCCGTTCCTACGAGCAGTACTTC.